This entry features one T cell receptor beta chain sequence. Its recognized antigen is unknown. No per-base quality is available; no much larger clone lies one base away. Including the terminal cysteine and phenylalanine, the CDR3 comprises 15 residues. Of all the DNA, just the CDR3 is kept, 45 bases in frame from base 1. Trimming costs V 0 bases and J 4 bases, and their ends lie 12 bases apart. CDR1 and CDR2 are drawn from the germline V gene: MNHEY, SVGEGT. To separate naive from memory CD4+ T cells, cryopreserved PBMCs first underwent CD4 enrichment and then EasySep naive CD4+ T cell enrichment. PBMCs were isolated from leukapheresis product or whole blood by Ficoll-Paque PLUS gradient centrifugation. The PBMCs went either fresh into the expansion assay or into cryopreservation at -140 degrees C. The QIAamp Micro DNA Kit was used to extract genomic DNA from the CD4+ T cells. These data originate in a study of CD4 T cells in relation to SARS-CoV-2 and coronaviruses (dated by TCRdb to the early 2020s). About the full investigation: Across all 12 patients in the full convalescent cohort, ages ranged from roughly 21 to 75 years, with a median of 38. The Adaptive Biotechnologies TCR-sequencing kit was used for samples from a few pre-COVID donors and for the naive versus memory experiments, whereas the other data were Illumina-based. At the level of individual TCR clonotypes, the study evaluated whether memory CD4+ T cells crossreact between the spike proteins of SARS-CoV-2 and those of common cold coronaviruses. Patient-derived lymphoblastoid cell lines were used to map the HLA restriction of shared crossreactive spike epitopes. The approximately 12 convalescent patients included 8 males and 4 females; two subjects were Hispanic. A different, Illumina-based TCR-beta assay was used to sequence expansion assays from other donors in the study.

Deep-resolution immunoSEQ TCR-beta sequencing was performed on DNA from uncultured naive and memory CD4+ T cells. On the authors' methods: During preprocessing, nonproductive sequences were removed, as were CDR3s that did not start with C, did not end with F or W, or were shorter than 7 amino acids. Cultured and uncultured naive and memory CD4+ repertoires were searched for previously identified spike- and CEF-reactive CDR3s. CDR3 homology was quantified as pairwise Levenshtein distance, calculated with the stringdist R package after three terminal residues were trimmed from each end. TCRdb obtained this table from immuneACCESS and retained in-frame rearrangements with V and J assigned. These tables miss some clones; where compared with another copy, unresolved V genes account for less than half of the shortfall, and the remainder is unexplained. D and trimming were read from the DNA, whereas the V and J calls and clone size are those reported in that table. Counted in this sample were 50,000 to 70,000 clones; under 95% of them appeared once. The ten largest clones capture around 0.43% of the sample.

General study outcomes and caveats: Significantly weaker SARS-CoV-2-driven expansion was shown by crossreactive clones than by monoreactive clones, consistent with antigenic imprinting. The study was constrained by small numbers of patients and of tested TCRs. Naive versus memory sequencing indicated that memory recall responses, rather than primary responses primed during culture, are detected by the assay. Because no donor provided both pre-pandemic and post-infection samples, tracing the source of pre-existing responses was limited. Since the crossreactivity analysis centred on spike protein, crossreactivity against other viral proteins was not assessed. In approximately 65% of donors, memory CD4+ clonotypes turned up that crossrecognized SARS-CoV-2 and at least one common cold coronavirus spike.

The rearrangement combines TRBV6-2 or TRBV6-3 with TRBJ1-2, with an unclear D gene assignment. Sequenced input: naive CD4+ T cells from PBMCs. What the cell subset or site label conveys for this sample: naive CD4+ T cells isolated by negative enrichment. This sequence originates from an adult with COVID-19. For the CDR3, the sequence is CASSYSRRTIYGYTF. The bases read TGTGCCAGCAGTTACTCGAGAAGGACCATCTATGGCTACACCTTC.